The 29 T cell receptor beta chains below were found in one sample sequenced in a study of identical twins. Each CDR3 protein is one row after TCRdb ran MiXCR on the 5' RACE reads. The data contain more than 200,000 distinct CDR3 sequences, roughly a tenth of them singletons. The sequencing sample was made of memory (CD45RO+) T cells sorted from blood. The source of these receptors is a young woman in good health.

This clonotype was seen a handful of times. In DNA, the CDR3 is TGTGCCAGCAGCCCCCGGCGGGAGGGTTACAATGAGCAGTTCTTC. It is translated as CASSPRREGYNEQFF. The chain links TRBV2 to TRBJ2-1; 9 nucleotides match TRBD2. Germline values: CDR1 SNHLY, CDR2 FYNNEI. Trimming cost V 6 bases and J 4 bases; bases outside gene matches: 7. The CDR3 length is 15 residues.

A few counts support this clonotype. The J gene is TRBJ1-6, the V gene TRBV2, with D perhaps TRBD1 (5 bases). The CDR3 extends over 15 amino acids. Germline V CDR1 and CDR2: SNHLY, FYNNEI. V shed 3 bases and J shed 10 bases, with 16 bases lying between them. CDR3 DNA: TGTGCCAGCAGTGACCAGGGTCGGGGGGACTCACCCCTCCACTTT. It translates to CASSDQGRGDSPLHF.

This chain uses TRBV7-6 with TRBJ1-5; D remains ambiguous. Germline V gene lookup returns CDR1 SGHVS and CDR2 FNYEAQ. This CDR3 has 12 residues. Trimming removed 2 bases at V and 8 bases at J, with 7 bases between. This CDR3 reads CASSLKAKPQHF. For the CDR3, the DNA is TGTGCCAGCAGCTTAAAAGCAAAGCCCCAGCATTTT. Complete variable domain (other parts from reference TRBV7-6 and TRBJ1-5): GAGVSQSPRYKVTKRGQDVALRCDPISGHVSLYWYRQALGQGPEFLTYFNYEAQQDKSGLPNDRFSAERPEGSISTLTIQRTEQRDSAMYRCASSLKAKPQHFGDGTRLSIL.

The rearrangement uses TRBV12-1 and TRBJ2-1; TRBD1 is taken as the D call from the table, unchecked against the DNA. TRBV12-1 is a pseudogene locus. CDR3 size: 15 residues. The DNA for the CDR3 is TGTGCCAGCAGACCCAGACCCCTATTATACAATGAGCAGTTCTTC. Its protein product is CASRPRPLLYNEQFF.

This clonotype showed up just a few times. This chain uses TRBV7-2 with TRBJ1-1, with a weak D call TRBD1 (6 bases). The germline gives CDR1 SGHTA, CDR2 FQGNSA. The germline V and J ends were trimmed by 2 bases and 7 bases, with 17 bases remaining between them. CDR3 length: 15 amino acids. The DNA for the CDR3 is TGTGCCAGCAGCTTACAGGGGCCGCGACTTGGTGAAGCTTTCTTT. Its protein is CASSLQGPRLGEAFF.

The rearrangement joins TRBV12-3 or TRBV12-4 to TRBJ2-3; D call uncertain. CDR3 size: 13 residues. The ends were cut back, 3 bases at V and 4 bases at J, with 8 bases in the middle. The CDR3 protein is CASSFSGSDTQYF. The DNA of the CDR3 is TGTGCCAGCAGTTTTTCAGGATCAGATACGCAGTATTTT.

This clonotype was recorded many times. The chain has TRBV11-2 and TRBJ1-1; D remains unclear. The CDR3 length is 13 residues. Germline values: CDR1 SGHAT, CDR2 FQNNGV. Trimming left V 4 bases short and J 1 base short, with 7 bases between. CDR3 bases: TGTGCCAGCAGCTCCACACGGAACACTGAAGCTTTCTTT. Translating it yields CASSSTRNTEAFF.

This clonotype has just a few counts. This sequence joins TRBV18 and TRBJ2-5, with D uncertain. Trimming removed 3 bases from V and 0 bases from J, with 5 bases in between. The CDR3 sequence is 13 residues long. Germline values: CDR1 KGHSH, CDR2 LQKENI. The CDR3 DNA follows: TGTGCCAGCTCACCGGCCTACCAAGAGACCCAGTACTTC. Translating gives CASSPAYQETQYF. Full variable domain (outside the CDR3, taken from reference TRBV18 and TRBJ2-5): NAGVMQNPRHLVRRRGQEARLRCSPMKGHSHVYWYRQLPEEGLKFMVYLQKENIIDESGMPKERFSAEFPKEGPSILRIQQVVRGDSAAYFCASSPAYQETQYFGPGTRLLVL.

The genes are TRBV7-2 and TRBJ2-7, with D perhaps being TRBD1 or TRBD2 (5 bases each). This CDR3 region has 13 residues. The V and J ends lost 0 bases and 4 bases respectively, with 7 bases between them. CDR1 and CDR2 from the germline V gene are SGHTA and FQGNSA. CDR3 residues: CASSLAGEYEQYF. In nucleotides, the CDR3 is TGTGCCAGCAGCTTAGCGGGGGAGTACGAGCAGTACTTC.

The table lists this clonotype with many counts. The V and J genes are TRBV6-1 and TRBJ1-2; 8 bases match TRBD1. CDR1 and CDR2 (germline): MNHNS, SASEGT. The junction had 9 bases not matched to a gene; V was cut back by 4 bases and J by 8 bases. The CDR3 runs to 14 residues. CDR3 protein: CASSGATGARGYTF. The CDR3 nucleotides read TGTGCCAGCAGTGGCGCGACAGGGGCTAGAGGCTACACCTTC.

This clonotype was seen more than once but under ten times. The chain joins TRBV4-2 to TRBJ2-5; 7 bases map to TRBD1. Per germline, CDR1 LGHNA and CDR2 YNFKEQ. This CDR3 has 14 amino acids. V gave up 3 bases and J gave up 2 bases; unmatched junction bases: 3. This CDR3 reads CASSQGTEQETQYF. CDR3 nucleotides: TGTGCCAGCAGCCAGGGGACAGAGCAAGAGACCCAGTACTTC.

V is TRBV6-5 and J is TRBJ2-1; D gene ambiguous. Trimming pared 3 bases from V and 7 bases from J, leaving 7 bases between. CDR3 size: 12 residues. Germline CDR1 MNHEY, CDR2 SVGAGI. CDR3 sequence reads: CASSYDGNEQFF. DNA for the CDR3: TGTGCCAGCAGTTATGACGGTAATGAGCAGTTCTTC.

This chain links TRBV7-2 with TRBJ2-3; 7 positions agree with TRBD2. CDR3 length equals 16 residues. The J segment lost 3 bases and the V segment lost 8 bases, leaving 14 bases of the junction unmatched. Germline values: CDR1 SGHTA, CDR2 FQGNSA. The CDR3 sequence: CASLLGGVGRTDTQYF. The CDR3 DNA reads TGTGCCAGCCTCCTTGGGGGGGTGGGTAGGACAGATACGCAGTATTTT.

V gene TRBV12-5 combines with J gene TRBJ1-1; the D gene is possibly TRBD1 (5 bases). Germline values: CDR1 LGHNT, CDR2 FRNRAP. The CDR3 covers 14 residues. Deletions cut 2 bases from V and 9 bases from J, with 16 bases between. The CDR3 loop is CASGLSPLGGKAFF. Written as DNA, the CDR3 is TGTGCTAGTGGTTTGTCCCCCCTCGGGGGGAAAGCTTTCTTT.

The gene calls are TRBV6-5 and TRBJ2-6; D call uncertain. Germline V gives CDR1 MNHEY, CDR2 SVGAGI. V was pared by 1 base and J by 0 bases, with 4 bases between. The CDR3 consists of 15 residues. The CDR3 here is CASSYFRSGANVLTF. The CDR3 bases are TGTGCCAGCAGTTACTTCCGCTCTGGGGCCAACGTCCTGACTTTC.

V is TRBV12-3 or TRBV12-4 and J is TRBJ1-1; D is unclear. Trimming stripped 3 bases from V and 3 bases from J, with 14 bases between. This CDR3 comprises 15 residues. The CDR3 is CASSFRSRGHTEAFF. CDR3 bases: TGTGCCAGCAGTTTTCGAAGCCGGGGTCACACTGAAGCTTTCTTT.

This clonotype was detected a few times. The CDR3 DNA reads TGTGCCAGCAGCCCCCGACTGGGGAGCACAGATACGCAGTATTTT. Amino acid sequence: CASSPRLGSTDTQYF. The chain combines TRBV7-9 with TRBJ2-3, with unresolved D. The CDR3 totals 15 residues. CDR1 and CDR2 (germline): SEHNR, FQNEAQ (reference sequence). V gave up 5 bases and J gave up 0 bases, with 12 bases separating them.

This clonotype appeared many times. This chain uses TRBV7-2 with TRBJ2-2, with 7 bases lining up with TRBD2. The germline V gene encodes CDR1 SGHTA and CDR2 FQGNSA. The J segment lost 4 bases and the V segment lost 3 bases, leaving 5 bases of the junction unmatched. The CDR3 is 15 amino acids. The CDR3 nucleotides are TGTGCCAGCAGCTTGGTGTCTAGCGGCACCGGGGAGCTGTTTTTT. This codes for CASSLVSSGTGELFF. Full variable domain (remainder filled in from reference TRBV7-2 and TRBJ2-2): GAGVSQSPSNKVTEKGKDVELRCDPISGHTALYWYRQSLGQGLEFLIYFQGNSAPDKSGLPSDRFSAERTGGSVSTLTIQRTQQEDSAVYLCASSLVSSGTGELFFGEGSRLTVL.

The rearrangement links TRBV5-6 to TRBJ1-6; a possible D gene is TRBD1 (5 bases). Trimming left V 2 bases short and J 11 bases short, with 17 bases between. The germline gives CDR1 SGHDT, CDR2 YYEEEE. There are 15 residues in the CDR3. The CDR3 region is CASSFRAQGSTPLHF. CDR3 DNA: TGTGCCAGCAGCTTTCGCGCGCAGGGATCGACACCCCTCCACTTT.

This clonotype was counted only a few times. For the CDR3, the DNA is TGTGCCAGCAGCTCCCAACTCCGGGGCATGAGGGCTGAAGCTTTCTTT. Protein: CASSSQLRGMRAEAFF. The V and J genes are TRBV5-6 and TRBJ1-1; perhaps TRBD1 as D (5 bases). This CDR3 is 16 amino acids long. Germline V gene data show CDR1 as SGHDT and CDR2 as YYEEEE. V shed 3 bases and J shed 6 bases, with 21 bases lying between them.

The chain uses TRBV5-1 and TRBJ2-1; 11 bases align to TRBD2. J lost 5 bases, V lost 4 bases, and 2 bases had no gene match. The germline gives CDR1 SGHRS, CDR2 YFSETQ. CDR3 length: 14 residues. CDR3 DNA: TGCGCCAGCAGCGTACTAGCGGGGGACAATGAGCAGTTCTTC. Its translation: CASSVLAGDNEQFF.

At least ten counts were recorded for this clonotype. The V and J genes are TRBV5-1 and TRBJ2-2; 8 positions agree with TRBD1. The CDR3 extends over 13 amino acids. Trimming cost V 10 bases and J 7 bases; bases outside gene matches: 9. The germline V gene has CDR1 SGHRS and CDR2 YFSETQ. In DNA form, the CDR3 reads TGCGCCGTAAGACAGGGGACGGACGGGGAGCTGTTTTTT. Its translation is CAVRQGTDGELFF.

In this sample, this clonotype turned up many times. The chain links TRBV29-1 to TRBJ2-5; 9 bases fit TRBD1. The trim removed 3 bases at V and 9 bases at J, leaving 5 bases unmatched. The CDR3 loop spans 12 amino acids. CDR1 is SQVTM, CDR2 ANQGSEA, per germline. CDR3 loop: CSVEGTGKAQYF. DNA for the CDR3: TGCAGCGTTGAGGGGACAGGGAAGGCCCAGTACTTC.

The chain is built from TRBV6-5 and TRBJ2-7; 9 positions match TRBD1. The J segment lost 2 bases and the V segment lost 4 bases, leaving 3 bases of the junction unmatched. The germline V gene has CDR1 MNHEY and CDR2 SVGAGI. The CDR3 is made up of 14 amino acids. CDR3 nucleotides: TGTGCCAGCAGTTCCTGGGACAGGGCCTACGAGCAGTACTTC. Its protein is CASSSWDRAYEQYF.

Many counts were recorded for this clonotype. The chain joins TRBV20-1 to TRBJ2-1; 9 nucleotides agree with TRBD1. Trimming took 5 bases from V and 3 from J; bases not matched to a gene: 2. There are 13 residues in the CDR3. Germline CDR1 is DFQATT and CDR2 is SNEGSKA (reference sequence). The CDR3 loop reads CSAETGGYNEQFF. The CDR3 coding sequence is TGCAGTGCTGAGACAGGGGGCTACAATGAGCAGTTCTTC.

This clonotype was seen ten or more times. V gene TRBV24-1 combines with J gene TRBJ2-1, with 7 bases lining up with TRBD2. V was clipped by 5 bases and J by 8 bases; unmatched bases: 8. The CDR3 is 14 amino acids. Germline V gene lookup returns CDR1 KGHDR and CDR2 SFDVKD. The CDR3 bases are TGTGCCACCAGTGGGTCCGGGACTAACCATGAGCAGTTCTTC. Its translation is CATSGSGTNHEQFF.

V usage is TRBV11-2 and J usage is TRBJ2-5, with a weak D call TRBD2 (5 bases). The CDR3 loop spans 16 amino acids. The germline V and J ends were trimmed by 2 bases and 5 bases, with 18 bases remaining between them. CDR1 and CDR2 (germline): SGHAT, FQNNGV. The chain's CDR3 is CASSLNSGSPGETQYF. The CDR3 bases are TGTGCCAGCAGCTTAAACTCAGGCAGCCCGGGGGAGACCCAGTACTTC.

The J gene is TRBJ2-2, the V gene TRBV5-1, with D possibly TRBD2 on 6 matching bases. The CDR3 sequence is 16 residues long. CDR1 and CDR2 (germline): SGHRS, YFSETQ. Trimming removed 0 bases at V and 5 bases at J, with 14 bases between. The CDR3 bases are TGCGCCAGCAGCTTGGCACTAGCCTCTTCTACCGGGGAGCTGTTTTTT. Amino acid sequence: CASSLALASSTGELFF. The whole variable domain, remainder taken from reference TRBV5-1 and TRBJ2-2, is KAGVTQTPRYLIKTRGQQVTLSCSPISGHRSVSWYQQTPGQGLQFLFEYFSETQRNKGNFPGRFSGRQFSNSRSEMNVSTLELGDSALYLCASSLALASSTGELFFGEGSRLTVL.

This clonotype came up a few times. This chain connects TRBV4-2 to TRBJ1-3; D may be TRBD1 (5 bases). Trimming cost V 3 bases and J 0 bases, with 12 bases left between them. The CDR3 runs to 16 residues. Germline V gene data show CDR1 as LGHNA and CDR2 as YNFKEQ. CDR3 sequence: CASSQEPTASGNTIYF. The CDR3 nucleotides are TGTGCCAGCAGCCAGGAACCGACAGCCTCTGGAAACACCATATATTTT.